The rows below give T cell receptor beta chains drawn from one sample of a study of spatial heterogeneity in lung cancer. TCRdb recomputed calls from the 5' RACE reads with MiXCR, one row per CDR3 protein. The profile covers 15,000 or so distinct CDR3 sequences, with approximately 20% appearing a single time and 6.2% taken by the ten largest. The sequencing used PBMCs, collected at follow-up. Source of these receptors: a male donor with early-stage non-small cell lung cancer. The CDR3 runs from the conserved cysteine through the conserved F or W. A D gene is named only where the DNA matches it firmly. Expanded clones are given a class, and other clones once, few, many or no size at all.

d_call cdr3_length j_call v_call clone_size cdr3_nt cdr3_aa
. 13 TRBJ2-5 TRBV20-1 . TGCAGTGCTAGAGATCAGCCCCAAGAGACCCAGTACTTC CSARDQPQETQYF
TRBD1 14 TRBJ1-1 TRBV6-5 many TGTGCCAGCACTCGCCCAGGGGGGGACACTGAAGCTTTCTTT CASTRPGGDTEAFF
TRBD2 15 TRBJ2-2 TRBV25-1 many TGTGCCAGCAGTGAAAAATGGGAGGGGCCCGGGGAGCTGTTTTTT CASSEKWEGPGELFF
TRBD2 18 TRBJ2-1 TRBV12-3/TRBV12-4 few TGTGCCAGCAGTCCGACCATGACTAGCGGGGAGATCTACAATGAGCAGTTCTTC CASSPTMTSGEIYNEQFF
. 14 TRBJ2-3 TRBV20-1 medium-sized TGCAGTGCTGGACTTAGCGGAGACACAGATACGCAGTATTTT CSAGLSGDTDTQYF
TRBD1 13 TRBJ1-2 TRBV7-3 medium-sized TGTGCCAGCAGCCCAGGACAGGGGGAGGGCTACACCTTC CASSPGQGEGYTF
. 12 TRBJ2-2 TRBV5-4 medium-sized TGTGCCAGCAGGCCAGTTGCCGGGGAGCTGTTTTTT CASRPVAGELFF
. 14 TRBJ2-7 TRBV5-4 medium-sized TGTGCCAGCAGCTCGAAGGGCCGCCCCTACGAGCAGTACTTC CASSSKGRPYEQYF
. 21 TRBJ2-6 TRBV4-2 medium-sized TGTGCCAGCAGCCACCCGGACGGGGATGGAGAAAGAAATTCTGGGGCCAACGTCCTGACTTTC CASSHPDGDGERNSGANVLTF
. 11 TRBJ1-3 TRBV12-3/TRBV12-4 . TGTGCCAGCAGAGCGACGGTACATTTCTATTTT CASRATVHFYF
TRBD1 18 TRBJ1-4 TRBV11-2 . TGTGCCAGCAGCTTAGATGCCGCTCCAGGGGGCCTAAATGAAAAACTGTTTTTT CASSLDAAPGGLNEKLFF
TRBD2 17 TRBJ2-1 TRBV7-9 many TGTGCCAGCAGCTCCCCCGGGGGCGGGGGGGCCTACAATGAGCAGTTCTTC CASSSPGGGGAYNEQFF
TRBD2 16 TRBJ2-3 TRBV7-3 few TGTGCCAGCAGCTCGGGACTAGTTCAGGGCACAGATACGCAGTATTTT CASSSGLVQGTDTQYF
. 11 TRBJ2-2 TRBV3-1 . TGTGCCAGCAGCCACGCCGGGGAGCTGTTTTTT CASSHAGELFF
. 15 TRBJ2-7 TRBV19 many TGTGCCAGTAGTATCGGGGCGTCGAGCTCCTACGAGCAGTACTTC CASSIGASSSYEQYF
. 14 TRBJ2-3 TRBV18 . TGTGCCAGCTCACCTGAGCAGTACACAGATACGCAGTATTTT CASSPEQYTDTQYF
. 14 TRBJ2-3 TRBV19 . TGTGCCAGTAGACAGACAATAAGCACAGATACGCAGTATTTT CASRQTISTDTQYF
. 15 TRBJ2-3 TRBV10-3 . TGTGCCATCAGTGAGGGCAGCTTAGTAGCAGATACGCAGTATTTT CAISEGSLVADTQYF
. 15 TRBJ1-5 TRBV7-9 medium-sized TGTGCCAGCAGCTTAGCAGGGTCTTACAATCAGCCCCAGCATTTT CASSLAGSYNQPQHF
TRBD2 16 TRBJ2-7 TRBV20-1 few TGCAGTGCTACCTGGACTAGCGGGATCCTCTCCTACGAGCAGTACTTC CSATWTSGILSYEQYF
TRBD1 22 TRBJ2-4 TRBV2 few TGTGCCAGCAGTTGGGGCCACCTTACCGGGACAGGGGGACCCCTAGCCAAAAACATTCAGTACTTC CASSWGHLTGTGGPLAKNIQYF
. 13 TRBJ2-5 TRBV11-2 . TGTGCCAGCAGCTTAAACGTAATCGAGACCCAGTACTTC CASSLNVIETQYF
. 13 TRBJ1-2 TRBV20-1 . TGCAGTGCTAGAGATTACAGGGAGTATGGCTACACCTTC CSARDYREYGYTF
. 14 TRBJ1-6 TRBV5-6 few TGTGCCAGCAGCTTTGCCAGGGGTAACTCACCCCTCCACTTT CASSFARGNSPLHF
. 13 TRBJ1-4 TRBV9 . TGTGCCAGCGCGGGCGGGGCGCTTGAAAAACTGTTTTTT CASAGGALEKLFF
TRBD2 17 TRBJ2-2 TRBV3-1 medium-sized TGTGCCAGCAGCCAAGATGGACTAGCGGAGAACACCGGGGAGCTGTTTTTT CASSQDGLAENTGELFF
TRBD2 15 TRBJ2-7 TRBV18 many TGTGCCAGCTCACCAGGCGGGGGGGCCAACTACGAGCAGTACTTC CASSPGGGANYEQYF
. 15 TRBJ2-1 TRBV7-3 . TGTGCCAGCAGCCGTGGATCTAGCTTCTCCAATGAGCAGTTCTTC CASSRGSSFSNEQFF
. 13 TRBJ2-7 TRBV11-2 medium-sized TGTGCCAGCAGCTTCGGGTTATCCTACGAGCAGTACTTC CASSFGLSYEQYF
. 14 TRBJ2-5 TRBV6-5 few TGTGCCAGCAGTTCAGGATCGGCGCAGGTGACCCAGTACTTC CASSSGSAQVTQYF
. 10 TRBJ1-1 TRBV12-3/TRBV12-4 . TGTGCCAGCAGCGGTGTTGAAGCTTTCTTT CASSGVEAFF
TRBD1 14 TRBJ2-5 TRBV7-3 many TGTGCCAGCAGTTCCACAGGGGGCGAAGAGACCCAGTACTTC CASSSTGGEETQYF
TRBD2 17 TRBJ2-1 TRBV6-2/TRBV6-3 medium-sized TGTGCCAGCAGTTACCGCCCTAGCGGGGGCCGTGGGTATGAGCAGTTCTTC CASSYRPSGGRGYEQFF
. 17 TRBJ1-6 TRBV25-1 . TGTGCCAGCAGTGAATCTTTCCCCGGATCGGTTAATTCACCCCTCCACTTT CASSESFPGSVNSPLHF
TRBD1 16 TRBJ1-1 TRBV18 many TGTGCCAGCTCACCCATCGGGACAGACTTAAACACTGAAGCTTTCTTT CASSPIGTDLNTEAFF
. 16 TRBJ2-1 TRBV7-2 few TGTGCCAGCAGCTTAGGACCCTCCGGGAGCTACAATGAGCAGTTCTTC CASSLGPSGSYNEQFF
. 15 TRBJ1-3 TRBV9 . TGTGCCAGCAGCCCCGGACCCGAAGCAGGAAACACCATATATTTT CASSPGPEAGNTIYF
. 14 TRBJ2-5 TRBV14 few TGTGCCAGCAGCCCCCAAGTCGGGAGAGATACCCAGTACTTC CASSPQVGRDTQYF
. 17 TRBJ2-6 TRBV15 many TGTGCCACCAGCAGGACAGCCCATAGCTCTGGGGCCAACGTCCTGACTTTC CATSRTAHSSGANVLTF
. 18 TRBJ1-4 TRBV7-3 many TGTGCCAGCAGCTTCCACAGGGTCCCTCATGCAACTAATGAAAAACTGTTTTTT CASSFHRVPHATNEKLFF
TRBD1 15 TRBJ2-3 TRBV7-3 many TGTGCCAGCAGCTTAATGGGACAGACCACAGATACGCAGTATTTT CASSLMGQTTDTQYF